This T cell receptor (beta chain) originates from a study of blood T cell repertoires in COVID-19. Using immunoSEQ multiplex PCR, the repertoire was profiled, and TCRdb retains in-frame clones only, with some absent. The sample lists about 180,000 clones; 80% to 90% were seen once. Germline V gene data show CDR1 as LGHDT and CDR2 as YNNKEL (reference sequence). The V end lost 4 bases, the J end lost 0 bases, and 16 bases lay between the germline ends. CDR3 length: 17 residues. The sequencing input was PBMCs or T cells enriched from blood (not recorded which). This rearrangement joins TRBV3-1 (or the pseudogene TRBV3-2) to TRBJ1-3, with a tentative D call TRBD1 (5 bases). The sequence was collected from a woman aged 18 to 35 who had recovered from COVID-19. The chain's CDR3 is CASSLGQAITSGNTIYF. The CDR3 DNA sequence: TGTGCCAGCAGCCTGGGGCAGGCGATAACCTCTGGAAACACCATATATTTT.